These 18 T cell receptor beta chains were all obtained from the same sample, sequenced in a study of T-cell memory formation after mild COVID-19. TCRdb processed the 5' RACE reads anew with MiXCR; each CDR3 protein has one entry. The sample contains 250,000 to 300,000 distinct CDR3 sequences, less than 20% of which appear only once. Sequenced input: PBMCs or a T cell subset sorted from them (not recorded which). The receptor source for this set is a man between 18 and 35 years old who had mild COVID-19 (a few samples of this study predate the infection). Cell type and time point are not known.

This clonotype was detected once. V and J are TRBV11-2 and TRBJ2-2, with no clear D. Between the trimmed V and J ends, which lost 5 bases and 6 bases, there was a span of 7 bases. This CDR3 is 12 amino acids long. The V gene's germline CDR1 is SGHAT and CDR2 FQNNGV. CDR3 in amino acids: CASSLFSGELFF. The CDR3 coding sequence is TGTGCCAGCAGCCTATTCTCCGGGGAGCTGTTTTTT.

This clonotype has just a few counts. The chain has TRBV12-5 and TRBJ2-1, with TRBD1 as a possible D gene (6 bases). Germline V gene sequence: CDR1 LGHNT, CDR2 FRNRAP. The length of the CDR3 is 14 residues. Trimming removed 6 bases from V and 10 bases from J, with 19 bases in between. The DNA of the CDR3 is TGTGCTAGTGGGTGGACAGTTCTTGATCGGGAGCAGTTCTTC. This codes for CASGWTVLDREQFF.

This clonotype was recorded many times. The chain uses TRBV29-1 and TRBJ2-5, with 9 bases matching TRBD1. Per germline, CDR1 SQVTM and CDR2 ANQGSEA. V lost 6 bases to trimming and J lost 5 bases; unmatched junction nucleotides: 4. This CDR3 has 12 residues. The CDR3: CSVWTGAETQYF. The DNA of the CDR3 is TGCAGCGTCTGGACAGGGGCTGAGACCCAGTACTTC.

The sample holds one count of this clonotype. The chain carries TRBV27 and TRBJ2-1; 10 positions match TRBD2. V trimming: 4 bases; J trimming: 5 bases; junction bases outside the gene matches: 8. CDR3 length: 16 amino acids. The germline V gene encodes CDR1 MNHEY and CDR2 SMNVEV (reference sequence). In DNA form, the CDR3 reads TGTGCCAGCAGTTCCATTAGCGGGGGGCGGGACAATGAGCAGTTCTTC. Translating gives CASSSISGGRDNEQFF.

This clonotype occurred a few times. The V gene is TRBV18, the J gene TRBJ2-5, with 8 bases fitting TRBD1. Germline CDR1 is KGHSH and CDR2 is LQKENI. With V trimmed by 3 bases and J by 5 bases, 8 bases remained unmatched. The CDR3 is 15 amino acids. The CDR3 DNA sequence: TGTGCCAGCTCACCCTCACAGGGGGGCGTGGAGACCCAGTACTTC. It yields the protein CASSPSQGGVETQYF.

The rearrangement links TRBV9 to TRBJ2-5; D possibly corresponds to TRBD2 (6 bases). Germline assignment: CDR1 SGDLS and CDR2 YYNGEE. CDR3 length: 15 residues. Trimming removed 2 bases from V and 2 bases from J, with 13 bases in between. CDR3 sequence: CASSVALGLQETQYF. The CDR3, as DNA: TGTGCCAGCAGCGTCGCGTTGGGACTGCAAGAGACCCAGTACTTC. Complete variable domain (other parts from reference TRBV9 and TRBJ2-5): DSGVTQTPKHLITATGQRVTLRCSPRSGDLSVYWYQQSLDQGLQFLIQYYNGEERAKGNILERFSAQQFPDLHSELNLSSLELGDSALYFCASSVALGLQETQYFGPGTRLLVL.

This chain links TRBV10-3 with TRBJ1-2; D ambiguous. Trimming shortened V by 0 bases and J by 4 bases, and 6 bases separated the two germline ends. Germline V CDR1 and CDR2: ENHRY, SYGVKD. CDR3 length equals 13 residues. The DNA of the CDR3 is TGTGCCATCAGTGAGTCTATGGGCTATGGCTACACCTTC. Translated, it gives CAISESMGYGYTF.

Many counts were recorded for this clonotype. The chain employs TRBV7-8 and TRBJ1-4; D unclear. CDR3 length: 15 amino acids. The germline gives CDR1 SGHVS, CDR2 FQNEAQ. V was cut by 5 bases and J by 4 bases, with 14 bases left in between. The CDR3 loop is CASSQGPESNEKLFF. CDR3 bases: TGTGCCAGCAGCCAAGGTCCGGAAAGTAATGAAAAACTGTTTTTT.

The chain has TRBV7-9 and TRBJ1-5; D not certain. The CDR3 loop spans 17 amino acids. V shed 5 bases and J shed 0 bases, with 17 bases lying between them. Germline V lookup: CDR1 SEHNR, CDR2 FQNEAQ (reference sequence). CDR3 coding DNA: TGTGCCAGCAGCCCCCTCCTTGGGCAGTCTAGCAATCAGCCCCAGCATTTT. It codes for CASSPLLGQSSNQPQHF. Full variable domain (rest looked up from reference TRBV7-9 and TRBJ1-5): DTGVSQNPRHKITKRGQNVTFRCDPISEHNRLYWYRQTLGQGPEFLTYFQNEAQLEKSRLLSDRFSAERPKGSFSTLEIQRTEQGDSAMYLCASSPLLGQSSNQPQHFGDGTRLSIL.

This chain links TRBV10-3 with TRBJ2-4; D call uncertain. CDR1 is ENHRY and CDR2 is SYGVKD in the germline V gene. V was trimmed by 0 bases and J by 6 bases, leaving 15 bases between them. The CDR3 has 16 amino acids. CDR3 region: CAISESFVPGTNIQYF. Written as DNA, the CDR3 is TGTGCCATCAGTGAGTCGTTCGTTCCCGGTACAAACATTCAGTACTTC.

The chain couples TRBV5-1 to TRBJ2-3, with 11 bases aligning to TRBD2. The germline V gene has CDR1 SGHRS and CDR2 YFSETQ. Losses at the gene ends were 5 bases for V and 4 bases for J; bases not matched to a gene: 9. The length of the CDR3 is 16 residues. In nucleotides, the CDR3 is TGCGCCAGCAGAGAAGGTAGCGGGGGGGCGGCAGATACGCAGTATTTT. Protein: CASREGSGGAADTQYF.

The table lists this clonotype with a few counts. The chain joins TRBV15 to TRBJ2-4; the match to TRBD1 covers 9 bases. The CDR3 is 15 residues long. Germline trimming cut 2 bases from V and 5 bases from J; bases unmatched to any gene: 4. Germline CDR1 reads LNHNV; CDR2 reads YYDKDF (reference sequence). The CDR3 protein is CATSRNRQGENIQYF. CDR3 in DNA: TGTGCCACCAGCAGAAACAGACAGGGGGAAAACATTCAGTACTTC.

The V and J genes are TRBV12-3 or TRBV12-4 and TRBJ1-1, with a weak D call TRBD1 (6 bases). This CDR3 spans 14 amino acids. V gave up 6 bases and J gave up 1 base, with 12 bases separating them. CDR3 in amino acids: CASRPPGANTEAFF. CDR3 bases: TGTGCCAGCAGACCCCCGGGGGCGAACACTGAAGCTTTCTTT.

This clonotype is a singleton in its sample. This chain's CDR3 is CAISDEGKDYGYTF. In DNA form, the CDR3 reads TGTGCCATCAGTGACGAGGGGAAGGACTATGGCTACACCTTC. J is TRBJ1-2 and V is TRBV10-3; a possible D gene is TRBD1 (5 bases). Germline V lookup: CDR1 ENHRY, CDR2 SYGVKD. The CDR3 covers 14 residues. Trimming left V 3 bases short and J 3 bases short, with 11 bases between.

This clonotype was found a few times. The gene calls are TRBV19 and TRBJ2-2; D is possibly TRBD1 (5 bases). This CDR3 is 16 amino acids long. The germline CDR1 and CDR2 sequences are LNHDA and SQIVND (reference sequence). The ends were cut back, 5 bases at V and 0 bases at J, with 13 bases in the middle. This chain's CDR3 is CASSSSWGANTGELFF. The CDR3 bases are TGTGCCAGTAGTTCCTCCTGGGGCGCGAACACCGGGGAGCTGTTTTTT. Full variable domain (missing parts from reference TRBV19 and TRBJ2-2): DGGITQSPKYLFRKEGQNVTLSCEQNLNHDAMYWYRQDPGQGLRLIYYSQIVNDFQKGDIAEGYSVSREKKESFPLTVTSAQKNPTAFYLCASSSSWGANTGELFFGEGSRLTVL.

The chain is built from TRBV7-2 and TRBJ1-2; a weak D match, TRBD1 (5 bases). Between the trimmed V and J ends, which lost 0 bases and 6 bases, there was a span of 11 bases. The CDR3 sequence is 14 residues long. Germline V gene lookup returns CDR1 SGHTA and CDR2 FQGNSA. The CDR3, as DNA: TGTGCCAGCAGCTTAGCGAGCACGGGGCATGGCTACACCTTC. Protein product: CASSLASTGHGYTF.

This clonotype was counted between two and nine times. V and J are TRBV24-1 and TRBJ2-3; no firm D call. The V end lost 4 bases, the J end lost 6 bases, and 7 bases lay between the germline ends. The CDR3 is 12 amino acids. Per germline, CDR1 KGHDR and CDR2 SFDVKD. The CDR3, as DNA: TGTGCCACCAGTGACCCAACCGATACGCAGTATTTT. It is translated as CATSDPTDTQYF.

The chain couples TRBV7-9 to TRBJ2-3; D might be TRBD1 or TRBD2, each matching 5 bases. Trimming took off 3 bases at V and 2 bases at J, with 9 bases between the two ends. CDR3 size: 14 residues. Per germline, CDR1 SEHNR and CDR2 FQNEAQ (reference sequence). CDR3: CASSFGANTDTQYF. The CDR3, as DNA: TGTGCCAGCAGCTTCGGGGCGAACACAGATACGCAGTATTTT.